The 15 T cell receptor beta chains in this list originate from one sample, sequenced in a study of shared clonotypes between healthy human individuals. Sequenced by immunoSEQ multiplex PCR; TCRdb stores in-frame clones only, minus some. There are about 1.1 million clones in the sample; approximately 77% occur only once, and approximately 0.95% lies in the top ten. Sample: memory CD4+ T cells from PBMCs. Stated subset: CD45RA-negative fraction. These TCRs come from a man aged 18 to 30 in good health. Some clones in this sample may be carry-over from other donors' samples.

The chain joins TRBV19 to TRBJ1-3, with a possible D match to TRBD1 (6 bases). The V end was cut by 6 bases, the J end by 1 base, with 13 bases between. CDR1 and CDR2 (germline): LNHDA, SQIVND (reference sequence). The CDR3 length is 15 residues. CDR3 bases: TGTGCCAGTAGCAAATCACAGGGATCTGGAAACACCATATATTTT. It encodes CASSKSQGSGNTIYF.

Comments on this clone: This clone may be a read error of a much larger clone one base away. The CDR3 reads CASSSVYEQYF. CDR3 sequence (DNA): TGTGCCAGCAGCTCCGTCTACGAGCAGTACTTC. The chain has TRBV7-2 and TRBJ2-7; unclear D gene. There are 11 residues in the CDR3. Germline CDR1 is SGHTA and CDR2 is FQGNSA. Trimming left V 4 bases short and J 3 bases short, with 4 bases between.

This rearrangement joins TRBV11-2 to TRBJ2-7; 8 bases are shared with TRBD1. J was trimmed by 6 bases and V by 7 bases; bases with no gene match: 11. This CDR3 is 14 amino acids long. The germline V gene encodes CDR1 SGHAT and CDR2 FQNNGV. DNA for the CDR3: TGTGCCAGCACCAAACCGGGACAGGTAGGCGAGCAGTACTTC. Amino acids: CASTKPGQVGEQYF.

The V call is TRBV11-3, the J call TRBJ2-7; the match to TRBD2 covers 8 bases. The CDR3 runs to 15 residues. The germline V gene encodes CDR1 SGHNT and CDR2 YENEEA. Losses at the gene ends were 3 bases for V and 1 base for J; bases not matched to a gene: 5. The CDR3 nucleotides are TGTGCCAGCAGCTTGGTGGGGACTAGGTCCTACGAGCAGTACTTC. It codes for CASSLVGTRSYEQYF.

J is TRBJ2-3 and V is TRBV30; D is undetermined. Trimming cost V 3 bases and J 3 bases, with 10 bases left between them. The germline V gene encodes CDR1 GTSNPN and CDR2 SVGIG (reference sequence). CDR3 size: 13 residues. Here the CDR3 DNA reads TGTGCCTGGAGGACCGAAGAGACAGATACGCAGTATTTT. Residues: CAWRTEETDTQYF.

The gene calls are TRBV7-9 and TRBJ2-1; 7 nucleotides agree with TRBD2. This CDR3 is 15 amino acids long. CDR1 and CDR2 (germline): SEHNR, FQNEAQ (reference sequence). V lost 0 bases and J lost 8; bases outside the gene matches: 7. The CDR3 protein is CASSLAAGVGYEQFF. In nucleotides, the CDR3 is TGTGCCAGCAGCTTAGCGGCGGGAGTCGGCTATGAGCAGTTCTTC.

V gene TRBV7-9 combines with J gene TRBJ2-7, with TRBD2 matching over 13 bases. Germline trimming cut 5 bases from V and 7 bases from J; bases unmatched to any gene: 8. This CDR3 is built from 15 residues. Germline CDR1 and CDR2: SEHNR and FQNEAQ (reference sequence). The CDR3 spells CASSRGLAGDPEQYF. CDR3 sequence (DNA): TGTGCCAGCAGCCGAGGACTAGCGGGAGATCCTGAGCAGTACTTC. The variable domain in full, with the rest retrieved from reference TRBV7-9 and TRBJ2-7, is DTGVSQNPRHKITKRGQNVTFRCDPISEHNRLYWYRQTLGQGPEFLTYFQNEAQLEKSRLLSDRFSAERPKGSFSTLEIQRTEQGDSAMYLCASSRGLAGDPEQYFGPGTRLTVT.

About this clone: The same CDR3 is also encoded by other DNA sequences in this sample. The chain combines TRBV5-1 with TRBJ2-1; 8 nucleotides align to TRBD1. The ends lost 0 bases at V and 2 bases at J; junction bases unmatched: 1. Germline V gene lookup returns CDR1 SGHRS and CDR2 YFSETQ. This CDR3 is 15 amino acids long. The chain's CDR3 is CASSLAGGTYNEQFF. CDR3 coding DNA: TGCGCCAGCAGCTTGGCAGGGGGCACCTACAATGAGCAGTTCTTC.

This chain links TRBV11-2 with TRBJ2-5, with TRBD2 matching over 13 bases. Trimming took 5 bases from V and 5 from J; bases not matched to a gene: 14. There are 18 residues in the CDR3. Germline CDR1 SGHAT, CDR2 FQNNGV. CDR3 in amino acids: CASSTAPGTSGIYETQYF. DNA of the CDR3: TGTGCCAGCAGCACCGCCCCCGGGACTAGCGGGATTTATGAGACCCAGTACTTC. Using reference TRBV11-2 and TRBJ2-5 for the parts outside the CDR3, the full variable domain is EAGVAQSPRYKIIEKRQSVAFWCNPISGHATLYWYQQILGQGPKLLIQFQNNGVVDDSQLPKDRFSAERLKGVDSTLKIQPAKLEDSAVYLCASSTAPGTSGIYETQYFGPGTRLLVL.

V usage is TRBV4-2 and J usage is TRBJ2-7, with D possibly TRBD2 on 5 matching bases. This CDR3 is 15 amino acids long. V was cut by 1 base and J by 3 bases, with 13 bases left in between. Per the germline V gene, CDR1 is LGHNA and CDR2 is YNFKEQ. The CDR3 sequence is CASSQGTQTIYEQYF. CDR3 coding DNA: TGTGCCAGCAGCCAAGGTACACAGACTATCTACGAGCAGTACTTC.

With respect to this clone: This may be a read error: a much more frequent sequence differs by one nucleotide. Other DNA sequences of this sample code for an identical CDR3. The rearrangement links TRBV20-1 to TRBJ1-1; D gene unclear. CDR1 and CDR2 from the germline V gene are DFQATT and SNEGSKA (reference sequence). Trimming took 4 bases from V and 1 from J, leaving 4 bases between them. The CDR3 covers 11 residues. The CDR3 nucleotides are TGCAGTGCTACGGGGAACACTGAAGCTTTCTTT. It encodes CSATGNTEAFF.

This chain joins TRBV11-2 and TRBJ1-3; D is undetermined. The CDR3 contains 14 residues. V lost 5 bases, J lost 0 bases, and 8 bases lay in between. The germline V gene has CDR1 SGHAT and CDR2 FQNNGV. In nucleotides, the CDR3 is TGTGCCAGCAGCCAAATTTTCTCTGGAAACACCATATATTTT. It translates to CASSQIFSGNTIYF.

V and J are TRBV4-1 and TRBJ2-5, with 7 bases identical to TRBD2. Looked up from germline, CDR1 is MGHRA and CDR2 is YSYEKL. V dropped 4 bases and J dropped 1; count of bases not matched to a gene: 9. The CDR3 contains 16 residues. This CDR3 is CASSLKTGTTQETQYF. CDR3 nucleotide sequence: TGCGCCAGCAGCCTGAAAACTGGGACTACCCAAGAGACCCAGTACTTC.

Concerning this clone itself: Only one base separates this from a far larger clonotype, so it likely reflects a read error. The CDR3 bases are TGTGCCAGCAGTGGGCAGACAGGGCATAGTCATCCCCAGCATTTT. Protein sequence: CASSGQTGHSHPQHF. The V gene is TRBV6-1, the J gene TRBJ1-5, with 7 bases that match TRBD1. This CDR3 has 15 residues. Germline CDR1 and CDR2: MNHNS and SASEGT. Unmatched junction bases numbered 13, after V lost 4 bases and J lost 10 bases.

The CDR3 DNA follows: TGCGCCAGCAGCTGGACTAGCGGGAGCGCCGGGGAGCTGTTTTTT. It is translated as CASSWTSGSAGELFF. The genes are TRBV5-1 and TRBJ2-2; 13 positions match TRBD2. Trimming at V came to 3 bases and at J to 6 bases, leaving 2 bases not matched to a gene. CDR3 size: 15 residues. The germline gives CDR1 SGHRS, CDR2 YFSETQ.